This T cell receptor beta chain was sequenced for a study of blood T cell repertoires in COVID-19. About the research overall: The United States, Italy and Spain supplied acute and convalescent COVID-19 samples.

Adults between about 18 and 95 years of age took part from 24 US areas. Generated by immunoSEQ multiplex PCR, the TCRdb table keeps only in-frame clones and is missing some. The sample yields around 260,000 clones, 90% seen once. The CDR3 has 16 residues. Germline V gives CDR1 SEHNR, CDR2 FQNEAQ (reference sequence). V shed 2 bases and J 2 bases; nucleotides not matched to a gene: 7. This clonotype originated in a woman in her twenties or thirties who had recovered from COVID-19. The source material was PBMCs or T cells enriched from blood (not recorded which). This chain joins TRBV7-9 and TRBJ2-7; TRBD1 aligns across 9 bases. This CDR3 is CASSLFGGTGTYEQYF. CDR3 coding DNA: TGTGCCAGCAGCTTATTCGGGGGGACAGGGACCTACGAGCAGTACTTC.